These 8 T cell receptor beta chains were sequenced from one sample in a study of T cell responses to AZD1222 COVID-19 vaccine. This table comes from immunoSEQ multiplex PCR, and its TCRdb copy is limited to in-frame clones, with some not included. This sample has about 97,000 clones; 84% occur once, and the top ten carry about a sixth. Sequencing used peripheral blood, obtained on day 0 of AZD1222 vaccination. These receptors were taken from an adult in good health.

The chain has TRBV20-1 and TRBJ2-1; 8 bases match TRBD2. V was clipped by 7 bases and J by 6 bases; unmatched bases: 2. Germline CDR1 reads DFQATT; CDR2 reads SNEGSKA (reference sequence). The CDR3 has 11 residues. The CDR3 protein is CSVAGGNEQFF. DNA for the CDR3: TGCAGTGTCGCGGGGGGCAATGAGCAGTTCTTC.

This chain uses TRBV7-2 with TRBJ1-2; 8 nucleotides align to TRBD1. CDR3 length: 14 amino acids. Germline V gene data show CDR1 as SGHTA and CDR2 as FQGNSA. J lost 4 bases, V lost 4 bases, and 5 bases had no gene match. CDR3 bases: TGTGCCAGCAGCTCGGACAGGGCTTCCTATGGCTACACCTTC. This codes for CASSSDRASYGYTF. Combining the CDR3 with reference TRBV7-2 and TRBJ1-2 gives the whole variable domain GAGVSQSPSNKVTEKGKDVELRCDPISGHTALYWYRQSLGQGLEFLIYFQGNSAPDKSGLPSDRFSAERTGGSVSTLTIQRTQQEDSAVYLCASSSDRASYGYTFGSGTRLTVV.

This chain connects TRBV11-2 to TRBJ2-7, with D maybe TRBD1 (5 bases). V gave up 5 bases and J gave up 2 bases, with 7 bases separating them. Per the germline V gene, CDR1 is SGHAT and CDR2 is FQNNGV. This CDR3 comprises 12 residues. The CDR3 loop is CASSRGTYEQYV. As DNA, the CDR3 is TGTGCCAGCAGCAGGGGAACCTACGAGCAGTACGTC.

The chain employs TRBV4-3 and TRBJ2-3; TRBD2 matches 8 bases. Germline V gene data show CDR1 as LGHNA and CDR2 as YSLEER. The CDR3 sequence is 15 residues long. V shed 5 bases, J shed 2 bases, and the junction held 6 bases outside the gene matches. The CDR3 DNA is TGCGCCAGCAGCATCCGACTAGCGAACACAGATACGCAGTATTTT. It encodes CASSIRLANTDTQYF.

The CDR3, as DNA: TGTGCCAGCAGCCCCCGGGGGGGACAGGGGGCGCTTGGCTACACCTTC. Protein: CASSPRGGQGALGYTF. This sequence joins TRBV3-1 (or the pseudogene TRBV3-2) and TRBJ1-2, with 12 bases aligning to TRBD1. The trim removed 4 bases at V and 7 bases at J, leaving 10 bases unmatched. Germline V gene data show CDR1 as LGHDT and CDR2 as YNNKEL (reference sequence). The CDR3 covers 16 residues.

The chain links TRBV18 to TRBJ1-6; TRBD1 is a possible D gene (6 bases). Germline V CDR1 and CDR2: KGHSH, LQKENI. V lost 3 bases, J lost 11 bases, and 14 bases lay in between. The CDR3 has 14 amino acids. The CDR3 protein is CASSPDRLVAPLHF. DNA of the CDR3: TGTGCCAGCTCACCCGACAGGCTCGTCGCACCCCTCCACTTT.

This rearrangement joins TRBV5-1 to TRBJ2-3; a possible D gene is TRBD1 (6 bases). Trimming stripped 3 bases from V and 0 bases from J, with 8 bases between. Germline assignment: CDR1 SGHRS and CDR2 YFSETQ. The CDR3 runs 14 residues. The CDR3 loop reads CASSSGQSTDTQYF. CDR3 nucleotide sequence: TGCGCCAGCAGCTCCGGACAGAGCACAGATACGCAGTATTTT.

This rearrangement joins TRBV11-2 to TRBJ2-7; D call uncertain. Germline lookup yields CDR1 SGHAT and CDR2 FQNNGV. Trimming left V 0 bases short and J 0 bases short, with 6 bases between. The CDR3 runs to 14 residues. The CDR3 protein is CASSLDVSSYEQYF. The DNA for the CDR3 is TGTGCCAGCAGCTTAGATGTGAGCTCCTACGAGCAGTACTTC. Together with reference TRBV11-2 and TRBJ2-7, the CDR3 gives the full variable domain: EAGVAQSPRYKIIEKRQSVAFWCNPISGHATLYWYQQILGQGPKLLIQFQNNGVVDDSQLPKDRFSAERLKGVDSTLKIQPAKLEDSAVYLCASSLDVSSYEQYFGPGTRLTVT.